The 29 T cell receptor beta chains reported below all come from one sample, sequenced in a study of T cells after posttransplantation cyclophosphamide. Data came from immunoSEQ multiplex PCR; TCRdb stores just in-frame clones and leaves some out. There are 40,000 to 55,000 clones in the sample, none observed a single time. Sequenced input: PBMCs. These receptors were obtained from a man aged 35-49 years in good health, CMV-negative, and a related stem cell transplant donor.

This clone was recorded at least ten times. The V gene is TRBV7-8, the J gene TRBJ2-7, with a tentative D call TRBD2 (6 bases). The CDR3 is made up of 14 amino acids. The V end lost 1 base, the J end lost 5 bases, and 12 bases lay between the germline ends. Germline V gene sequence: CDR1 SGHVS, CDR2 FQNEAQ. CDR3 protein: CASSLGVAGNEQYF. The CDR3 region has the DNA TGTGCCAGCAGCTTAGGTGTTGCGGGGAACGAGCAGTACTTC.

This clone was picked up many times. This sequence joins TRBV19 and TRBJ2-2; D is possibly TRBD2 (5 bases). The CDR3 loop spans 19 amino acids. In germline, CDR1 is LNHDA, CDR2 SQIVND (reference sequence). V lost 9 bases, J lost 1 base, and 27 bases lay in between. The CDR3 loop is CASEKLSGGGGVNTGELFF. DNA of the CDR3: TGTGCCAGCGAAAAACTGTCTGGTGGAGGAGGAGTGAACACCGGGGAGCTGTTTTTT.

Ten or more counts support this clone. The V gene is TRBV30, the J gene TRBJ2-2; 9 nucleotides align to TRBD1. V was pared by 5 bases and J by 6 bases, with 1 base of the junction left unmatched. This CDR3 is built from 12 residues. From germline, CDR1 is GTSNPN and CDR2 SVGIG (reference sequence). The CDR3 is CAWDRGSGELFF. The CDR3 DNA follows: TGTGCCTGGGACAGGGGGTCCGGGGAGCTGTTTTTT. The entire variable domain, with the rest obtained from reference TRBV30 and TRBJ2-2, is as follows: SQTIHQWPATLVQPVGSPLSLECTVEGTSNPNLYWYRQAAGRGLQLLFYSVGIGQISSEVPQNLSASRPQDRQFILSSKKLLLSDSGFYLCAWDRGSGELFFGEGSRLTVL.

This clone was counted ten times or more. This chain uses TRBV18 with TRBJ2-7; TRBD1 matches 10 bases. J gave up 1 base and V 6 bases, and 6 bases lay outside the gene matches. The CDR3 spans 15 residues. Looked up from germline, CDR1 is KGHSH and CDR2 is LQKENI. The CDR3 region is CASSYGTGASYEQYV. The CDR3 DNA reads TGTGCCAGCTCGTACGGGACAGGGGCGTCCTACGAGCAGTACGTC.

This clone was found many times. The chain couples TRBV6-5 to TRBJ1-2; a weak D match, TRBD1 (5 bases). The CDR3 has 13 residues. The ends were cut back, 4 bases at V and 6 bases at J, with 12 bases in the middle. Germline V gives CDR1 MNHEY, CDR2 SVGAGI. The CDR3 spells CASSSVGGHGYTF. The CDR3 nucleotides are TGTGCCAGCAGTTCCGTGGGGGGACATGGCTACACCTTC.

This clone has ten or more counts. The chain couples TRBV5-6 to TRBJ2-1; D possibly corresponds to TRBD1 (6 bases). This CDR3 is 11 amino acids long. In germline, CDR1 is SGHDT, CDR2 YYEEEE. The V and J ends lost 4 bases and 15 bases respectively, with 14 bases between them. The CDR3 region has the DNA TGTGCCAGCAGCCTGGACAGTCTTCGGTTCTTC. The encoded protein is CASSLDSLRFF.

This clone showed up many times. This rearrangement joins TRBV27 to TRBJ2-1; D gene uncertain. Germline V lookup: CDR1 MNHEY, CDR2 SMNVEV (reference sequence). Trimming removed 3 bases at V and 15 bases at J, with 12 bases between. The CDR3 consists of 11 residues. CDR3 in amino acids: CASSFKAGLFF. The CDR3 DNA is TGTGCCAGCAGTTTTAAGGCAGGTCTGTTCTTC.

The genes are TRBV7-6 and TRBJ2-2; D unclear. CDR1 and CDR2 from the germline V gene are SGHVS and FNYEAQ. This CDR3 has 15 amino acids. V was shortened by 6 bases and J by 0 bases, with 11 bases between the two germline ends. For the CDR3, the DNA is TGTGCCAGCAGACGAGCGTCCTCGAACACCGGGGAGCTGTTTTTT. Encoded protein: CASRRASSNTGELFF.

The table lists this clone with a few counts. J is TRBJ2-3 and V is TRBV28, with D tentatively TRBD2 (5 bases). Looked up from germline, CDR1 is MDHEN and CDR2 is SYDVKM. The germline V and J ends were trimmed by 3 bases and 0 bases, with 10 bases remaining between them. The CDR3 is made up of 15 amino acids. CDR3 nucleotides: TGTGCCAGCAGTTTGGCGGGCACTAGCACAGATACGCAGTATTTT. It encodes CASSLAGTSTDTQYF.

This clone was observed many times. The chain carries TRBV19 and TRBJ2-7; maybe TRBD1 (5 bases). This CDR3 region has 14 residues. V was clipped by 2 bases and J by 0 bases, with 8 bases between them. Germline CDR1 reads LNHDA; CDR2 reads SQIVND (reference sequence). Written as DNA, the CDR3 is TGTGCCAGTAGTATAAGGGGCAGCTCCTACGAGCAGTACTTC. Residues: CASSIRGSSYEQYF.

This clone was found many times. The rearrangement uses TRBV2 and TRBJ2-1, with a tentative D call TRBD2 (6 bases). Germline V gene data show CDR1 as SNHLY and CDR2 as FYNNEI. The CDR3 covers 15 residues. Trimming took 1 base from V and 6 from J, leaving 13 bases between them. The DNA for the CDR3 is TGTGCCAGCAGTGAAGAGCTAGCGAGCCTCAATGAGCAGTTCTTC. Translation gives CASSEELASLNEQFF. The variable domain in full, with the rest retrieved from reference TRBV2 and TRBJ2-1, is EPEVTQTPSHQVTQMGQEVILRCVPISNHLYFYWYRQILGQKVEFLVSFYNNEISEKSEIFDDQFSVERPDGSNFTLKIRSTKLEDSAMYFCASSEELASLNEQFFGPGTRLTVL.

This clone was seen repeatedly, ten times or more. This chain joins TRBV2 and TRBJ2-3, with TRBD2 identical over 9 bases. Germline V gene data show CDR1 as SNHLY and CDR2 as FYNNEI. This CDR3 has 16 amino acids. V trimming: 4 bases; J trimming: 1 base; junction bases outside the gene matches: 6. The CDR3, as DNA: TGTGCCAGCAGTGGATCCCGACTAGCGGGCACAGATACGCAGTATTTT. Translating it yields CASSGSRLAGTDTQYF.

This clone came up many times. The chain uses TRBV18 and TRBJ2-5, with D perhaps matching TRBD2 (5 bases). V gave up 3 bases and J gave up 5 bases, with 16 bases separating them. Germline CDR1 and CDR2: KGHSH and LQKENI. CDR3 size: 15 residues. The CDR3 here is CASSPSAATFETQYF. CDR3 sequence (DNA): TGTGCCAGCTCACCTAGCGCAGCCACTTTTGAGACCCAGTACTTC.

This clone was seen only a few times. The gene calls are TRBV12-5 and TRBJ2-5; no clear D gene. Per the germline V gene, CDR1 is LGHNT and CDR2 is FRNRAP. The CDR3 totals 16 residues. V was shortened by 7 bases and J by 2 bases, with 20 bases between the two germline ends. CDR3 protein: CASVEDDWPRQETQYF. CDR3 DNA: TGTGCTAGTGTCGAAGACGACTGGCCAAGACAAGAGACCCAGTACTTC.

This clone occurred a few times. The rearrangement links TRBV7-9 to TRBJ2-5, with D perhaps matching TRBD2 (5 bases). The CDR3 has 13 residues. With 2 bases removed from V and 5 bases from J, the gap between germline ends came to 9 bases. In germline, CDR1 is SEHNR, CDR2 FQNEAQ (reference sequence). CDR3 nucleotides: TGTGCCAGCAGCTTACCGGGCGGGGAGACCCAGTACTTC. As protein: CASSLPGGETQYF.

This clone occurred many times. The chain is built from TRBV11-2 and TRBJ2-5, with D maybe TRBD2 (5 bases). The V end lost 1 base, the J end lost 2 bases, and 14 bases lay between the germline ends. This CDR3 is 16 amino acids long. Looked up from germline, CDR1 is SGHAT and CDR2 is FQNNGV. The CDR3 DNA sequence: TGTGCCAGCAGCTTAGGGAAAGCTTGGAGGCAAGAGACCCAGTACTTC. It yields the protein CASSLGKAWRQETQYF. The full variable domain, rest sourced from reference TRBV11-2 and TRBJ2-5, is EAGVAQSPRYKIIEKRQSVAFWCNPISGHATLYWYQQILGQGPKLLIQFQNNGVVDDSQLPKDRFSAERLKGVDSTLKIQPAKLEDSAVYLCASSLGKAWRQETQYFGPGTRLLVL.

There are many counts of this clone. The chain combines TRBV19 with TRBJ1-3; tentatively, D is TRBD1 (6 bases). The CDR3 is 14 residues long. The germline V gene encodes CDR1 LNHDA and CDR2 SQIVND (reference sequence). Trimming left V 5 bases short and J 2 bases short, with 10 bases between. Here the CDR3 DNA reads TGTGCCAGTAGTTGGACAGAAACTGGAAACACCATATATTTT. It yields the protein CASSWTETGNTIYF.

This clone was counted only a few times. The chain couples TRBV6-5 to TRBJ2-1; 9 bases line up with TRBD1. The junction had 7 bases not matched to a gene; V was cut back by 7 bases and J by 9 bases. The CDR3 spans 13 residues. CDR1 and CDR2 from the germline V gene are MNHEY and SVGAGI. CDR3 sequence: CASTRTGDIEQFF. CDR3 nucleotides: TGTGCCAGCACTCGGACAGGGGATATTGAGCAGTTCTTC.

CDR3 in amino acids: CTSSQEVGQRERGEQFF. The CDR3 nucleotides are TGCACCAGCAGCCAAGAAGTCGGCCAGCGGGAGAGGGGTGAGCAGTTCTTC. The J gene is TRBJ2-1, the V gene TRBV1; the listed D gene, TRBD2, was not tested against the DNA. TRBV1 is labeled a pseudogene. This CDR3 comprises 17 residues.

The chain links TRBV27 to TRBJ1-6; 11 bases agree with TRBD1. The CDR3 extends over 13 amino acids. Germline CDR1 reads MNHEY; CDR2 reads SMNVEV (reference sequence). With V trimmed by 8 bases and J by 8 bases, 2 bases remained unmatched. The CDR3 is CASWDRGYSPLHF. Written as DNA, the CDR3 is TGTGCCAGCTGGGACAGGGGGTATTCACCCCTCCACTTT.

This clone was detected many times. The rearrangement joins TRBV9 to TRBJ1-4; no definite D call. V was clipped by 0 bases and J by 7 bases, with 10 bases between them. CDR1 and CDR2 (germline): SGDLS, YYNGEE. The CDR3 has 14 amino acids. The CDR3 spells CASSVGGESEKLFF. DNA for the CDR3: TGTGCCAGCAGCGTAGGCGGGGAGAGTGAAAAACTGTTTTTT.

The sample holds many counts of this clone. The chain joins TRBV5-1 to TRBJ2-1; D possibly corresponds to TRBD2 (6 bases). Germline V CDR1 and CDR2: SGHRS, YFSETQ. The ends were cut back, 5 bases at V and 4 bases at J, with 13 bases in the middle. The CDR3 covers 14 residues. The CDR3 coding sequence is TGCGCCAGCAGTTCGGGACTCTCATACAATGAGCAGTTCTTC. It encodes CASSSGLSYNEQFF.

This clone was picked up many times. V gene TRBV2 combines with J gene TRBJ2-3, with D hard to call. Trimming removed 7 bases at V and 1 base at J, with 9 bases between. Looked up from germline, CDR1 is SNHLY and CDR2 is FYNNEI. This CDR3 comprises 13 residues. The CDR3 DNA reads as TGTGCCAGCAAATATAGTGGCACAGATACGCAGTATTTT. Encoded protein: CASKYSGTDTQYF.

This clone was detected many times. V usage is TRBV4-2 and J usage is TRBJ2-1; 9 bases fit TRBD1. V was clipped by 0 bases and J by 9 bases; unmatched bases: 6. Per the germline V gene, CDR1 is LGHNA and CDR2 is YNFKEQ. The CDR3 is 15 residues long. The CDR3 reads CASSQEGGQGREQFF. CDR3 bases: TGTGCCAGCAGCCAAGAAGGGGGACAGGGCCGTGAGCAGTTCTTC.

The chain joins TRBV9 to TRBJ1-2, with D perhaps matching TRBD1 (5 bases). The CDR3 spans 14 residues. The ends were cut back, 2 bases at V and 4 bases at J, with 12 bases in the middle. Looked up from germline, CDR1 is SGDLS and CDR2 is YYNGEE. The CDR3 region has the DNA TGTGCCAGCAGCGTTTCGGGGGGAATCTATGGCTACACCTTC. This translates into CASSVSGGIYGYTF. Filled out from reference TRBV9 and TRBJ1-2, the complete variable domain reads DSGVTQTPKHLITATGQRVTLRCSPRSGDLSVYWYQQSLDQGLQFLIQYYNGEERAKGNILERFSAQQFPDLHSELNLSSLELGDSALYFCASSVSGGIYGYTFGSGTRLTVV.

There are many counts of this clone. The rearrangement uses TRBV11-1 and TRBJ2-3, with 9 bases that match TRBD1. CDR3 size: 16 residues. The V and J ends lost 5 bases and 0 bases, in that order; junction bases with no gene match: 6. Germline V CDR1 and CDR2: SGHAT, FQDESV (reference sequence). CDR3 bases: TGTGCCAGCAGCGCTATCGGGACAGGGAGCACAGATACGCAGTATTTT. Its protein product is CASSAIGTGSTDTQYF.

This clone appeared many times. This chain uses TRBV11-2 with TRBJ2-2; 8 bases agree with TRBD2. The CDR3 covers 15 residues. The germline V gene encodes CDR1 SGHAT and CDR2 FQNNGV. After removal of 5 bases from V and 2 bases from J, the junction contained 4 bases not matched to a gene. CDR3 nucleotide sequence: TGTGCCAGCAGCACCACTAGCGGTAACACCGGGGAGCTGTTTTTT. It codes for CASSTTSGNTGELFF.

This clone has a handful of counts. The chain couples TRBV7-2 to TRBJ2-5; 8 nucleotides match TRBD1. Germline assignment: CDR1 SGHTA and CDR2 FQGNSA. The CDR3 extends over 16 amino acids. J gave up 10 bases and V 1 base, and 14 bases lay outside the gene matches. The CDR3 loop reads CASSLDIGQGRVGQYF. CDR3 nucleotides: TGTGCCAGCAGCTTAGACATCGGACAGGGTAGGGTTGGCCAGTACTTC.

This clone rates as medium-sized (0.01 to 0.1%). The V and J genes are TRBV6-1 and TRBJ1-6, with D possibly being TRBD1 (6 bases). The CDR3 has 14 amino acids. Trimming left V 6 bases short and J 13 bases short, with 19 bases between. The germline V gene encodes CDR1 MNHNS and CDR2 SASEGT. This CDR3 is CASSPQGTNRPLHF. The CDR3 DNA reads TGTGCCAGCAGCCCACAGGGCACAAATCGGCCCCTCCACTTT.